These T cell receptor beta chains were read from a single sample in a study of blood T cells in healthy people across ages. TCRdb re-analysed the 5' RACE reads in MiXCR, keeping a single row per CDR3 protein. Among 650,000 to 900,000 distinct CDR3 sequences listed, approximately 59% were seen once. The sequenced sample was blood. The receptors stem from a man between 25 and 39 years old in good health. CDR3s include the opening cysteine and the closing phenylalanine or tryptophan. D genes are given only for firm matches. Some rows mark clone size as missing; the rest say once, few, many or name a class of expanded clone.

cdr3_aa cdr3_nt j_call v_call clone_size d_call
CASSYPMLYEQYF TGTGCCAGCAGTTACCCGATGCTATACGAGCAGTACTTC TRBJ2-7 TRBV28 NA NA
CASSVGLAGEVDTQYF TGTGCCAGCAGCGTAGGCCTAGCGGGGGAGGTAGATACGCAGTATTTT TRBJ2-3 TRBV9 NA TRBD2
CSATYTETYEQYF TGCAGTGCTACCTACACGGAGACCTACGAGCAGTACTTC TRBJ2-7 TRBV20-1 NA NA
CSAIPRGLSSYNEQFF TGCAGTGCTATCCCCCGGGGGTTAAGCTCCTACAATGAGCAGTTCTTC TRBJ2-1 TRBV20-1 NA NA
CASSWSGNSPLHF TGTGCCAGCAGTTGGTCGGGGAATTCACCCCTCCACTTT TRBJ1-6 TRBV27 NA NA
CASSVMGIQETQYF TGTGCCAGCAGCGTAATGGGGATCCAAGAGACCCAGTACTTC TRBJ2-5 TRBV9 NA NA
CSARSAWASNPYEQYF TGCAGTGCTAGATCCGCTTGGGCCTCAAACCCCTACGAGCAGTACTTC TRBJ2-7 TRBV20-1 NA NA
CASSLRGLAGETDTQYF TGCGCCAGCAGCCTAAGAGGACTAGCGGGAGAGACAGATACGCAGTATTTT TRBJ2-3 TRBV4-3 NA TRBD2
CASTDGGASYNEQFF TGTGCCAGCACCGATGGGGGGGCCTCCTACAATGAGCAGTTCTTC TRBJ2-1 TRBV28 NA NA
CSARKPGLVGRLQFF TGCAGTGCTAGAAAGCCGGGACTAGTGGGGAGATTGCAGTTCTTC TRBJ2-1 TRBV20-1 NA TRBD2
CASRQEPGLAVYNEQFF TGCGCCAGCAGACAAGAGCCGGGACTAGCGGTCTACAATGAGCAGTTCTTC TRBJ2-1 TRBV4-3 NA TRBD2
CAISEGENTIYF TGTGCCATCAGTGAAGGTGAAAACACCATATATTTT TRBJ1-3 TRBV10-3 NA NA
CASSPQGGQKNEKLFF TGTGCCAGCAGCCCCCAGGGGGGACAGAAGAATGAAAAACTGTTTTTT TRBJ1-4 TRBV7-2 NA TRBD1
CSASSPGQPTYEQYF TGCAGTGCTAGCTCGCCGGGACAACCGACCTACGAGCAGTACTTC TRBJ2-7 TRBV20-1 NA NA
CASSPPADQLFEQYF TGTGCCAGCAGTCCCCCAGCAGACCAACTTTTCGAGCAGTACTTC TRBJ2-7 TRBV28 few NA
CASSLDFGGRPDTQYF TGTGCCAGCAGCTTGGATTTTGGAGGACGACCAGATACGCAGTATTTT TRBJ2-3 TRBV5-4 once NA
CATSRDGDSSSYNSPLHF TGTGCCACCAGCAGAGACGGGGACAGCAGCTCCTATAATTCACCCCTCCACTTT TRBJ1-6 TRBV15 many TRBD1
CATSRARDNYGYTF TGTGCCACCAGCAGAGCTAGAGATAACTATGGCTACACCTTC TRBJ1-2 TRBV15 NA NA
CSAGGGGVTKNIQYF TGCAGTGCCGGGGGGGGCGGGGTGACCAAAAACATTCAGTACTTC TRBJ2-4 TRBV20-1 few TRBD2
CASSKLAPQQYF TGTGCCAGCAGCAAACTAGCCCCCCAGCAGTATTTT TRBJ2-3 TRBV11-2 few NA
CASSYGTEYSPLHF TGTGCCAGCAGTTACGGGACGGAATATTCACCCCTCCACTTT TRBJ1-6 TRBV6-5 NA NA
CAISRDGLRTYEQYF TGTGCCATCAGCCGTGATGGCTTGAGGACCTACGAGCAGTACTTC TRBJ2-7 TRBV10-3 NA NA
CSVMGQSNTEAFF TGCAGCGTGATGGGACAGTCGAACACTGAAGCTTTCTTT TRBJ1-1 TRBV29-1 once TRBD1
CASSRGEASSYEQYF TGCGCCAGCAGCCGAGGGGAAGCGAGCTCCTACGAGCAGTACTTC TRBJ2-7 TRBV4-3 few NA
CASSSPHRPSGSDNEQFF TGTGCCAGCAGTTCCCCCCACCGTCCTAGCGGGTCAGACAATGAGCAGTTCTTC TRBJ2-1 TRBV12-3/TRBV12-4 once TRBD2
CASSPTMGLARGETQYF TGTGCCAGCTCACCAACGATGGGACTAGCGAGAGGGGAGACCCAGTACTTC TRBJ2-5 TRBV18 NA TRBD2
CASSLPGFYNEQFF TGTGCCAGCAGCTTACCAGGGTTCTACAATGAGCAGTTCTTC TRBJ2-1 TRBV7-2 NA NA
CASSTSGSVDGYTF TGTGCCAGCAGCACCAGCGGGTCGGTAGATGGCTACACCTTC TRBJ1-2 TRBV9 NA NA
CASSVLAGDTDTQYF TGTGCCAGCAGCGTCCTAGCGGGGGACACAGATACGCAGTATTTT TRBJ2-3 TRBV9 few TRBD2